This T cell receptor (beta chain) was identified during a study of technical replicates of blood from a handful of donors. Assay: immunoSEQ multiplex PCR; the TCRdb copy retains only in-frame clones and omits some. This table has 66,000 or so clones, around nine tenths appearing once. This CDR3 has 16 amino acids. Trimming at V came to 4 bases and at J to 3 bases, leaving 9 bases not matched to a gene. Germline loops: CDR1 SNHLY, CDR2 FYNNEI. This clonotype originated in a human donor in good health. Some clones in this sample may be carry-over from other donors' samples. The rearrangement uses TRBV2 and TRBJ2-7, with 10 bases aligning to TRBD2. The sample was PBMCs. The CDR3: CASSGPSGSGVYEQYF. The CDR3 nucleotides are TGTGCCAGCAGTGGGCCTAGCGGGAGTGGGGTCTACGAGCAGTACTTC.